The rows below give T cell receptor beta chains drawn from one sample of a study of shared clonotypes between healthy human individuals. Some clones are missing from TCRdb's copy, which holds only in-frame ones; the method was immunoSEQ multiplex PCR. Of hundreds of thousands of clones in the sample, approximately 95% are singletons; the top ten hold over 0.095%. What was sequenced was naive CD8+ T cells sorted from blood. These receptors were collected from a woman aged 25 to 45 in good health. The CDR3 runs from the conserved cysteine through the conserved F or W. The order of the fields is clone size, J gene, V gene, D gene, CDR3 protein, CDR3 DNA. D genes are given only for firm matches. Part of the rows lack a size; the others show once, few, many or a class for expanded clones.

size: -
J: TRBJ2-1
V: TRBV6-6
D: -
CDR3: CASTESSYNEQFF
DNA: TGTGCCAGTACAGAAAGTTCCTACAATGAGCAGTTCTTC

size: -
J: TRBJ2-2
V: TRBV7-9
D: -
CDR3: CASSPGARAPGELFF
DNA: TGTGCCAGCAGCCCAGGTGCGCGGGCCCCCGGGGAGCTGTTTTTT

size: -
J: TRBJ2-1
V: TRBV10-1
D: -
CDR3: CASSDRSNEQFF
DNA: TGCGCCAGCAGTGATCGCTCTAATGAGCAGTTCTTC

size: once
J: TRBJ2-1
V: TRBV11-2
D: TRBD2
CDR3: CASRSTSGRTYNEQFF
DNA: TGTGCCAGCAGGTCCACTAGCGGGAGAACCTACAATGAGCAGTTCTTC

size: -
J: TRBJ2-7
V: TRBV5-6
D: TRBD2
CDR3: CASSLGPSGNTYEQYF
DNA: TGTGCCAGCAGCTTGGGACCTAGCGGGAACACGTACGAGCAGTACTTC

size: -
J: TRBJ2-2
V: TRBV27
D: -
CDR3: CASSLGTAGTGELFF
DNA: TGTGCCAGCAGTTTGGGAACGGCTGGCACCGGGGAGCTGTTTTTT

size: -
J: TRBJ2-1
V: TRBV28
D: TRBD1
CDR3: CASRYGQGGYNEQFF
DNA: TGTGCCAGCAGATATGGACAGGGTGGGTACAATGAGCAGTTCTTC

size: -
J: TRBJ2-7
V: TRBV27
D: TRBD1
CDR3: CASSLDRSYEQYF
DNA: TGTGCCAGCAGTTTGGACAGGAGCTACGAGCAGTACTTC

size: -
J: TRBJ2-7
V: TRBV19
D: TRBD2
CDR3: CASSIGTVTSGRTYEQYF
DNA: TGTGCCAGTAGTATAGGGACAGTCACTAGCGGGAGAACCTACGAGCAGTACTTC

size: -
J: TRBJ2-1
V: TRBV19
D: -
CDR3: CASDGGSYNEQFF
DNA: TGTGCCAGCGACGGGGGATCCTACAATGAGCAGTTCTTC

size: -
J: TRBJ2-7
V: TRBV29-1
D: -
CDR3: CSVEERGSYEQYF
DNA: TGCAGCGTTGAGGAGAGGGGGTCCTACGAGCAGTACTTC

size: once
J: TRBJ2-5
V: TRBV9
D: TRBD2
CDR3: CASSVAGLAGQETQYF
DNA: TGTGCCAGCAGCGTAGCTGGGCTAGCGGGCCAAGAGACCCAGTACTTC

size: -
J: TRBJ2-3
V: TRBV27
D: -
CDR3: CASGVVGVVQYF
DNA: TGTGCCAGCGGGGTTGTCGGGGTAGTACAGTATTTT

size: -
J: TRBJ2-7
V: TRBV28
D: TRBD1
CDR3: CASSLLRDRGEQYF
DNA: TGTGCCAGCAGTTTGCTCCGGGACAGGGGGGAGCAGTACTTC

size: once
J: TRBJ2-7
V: TRBV15
D: -
CDR3: CATSTLEGNEQYF
DNA: TGTGCCACCAGCACATTGGAGGGGAACGAGCAGTACTTC

size: few
J: TRBJ2-7
V: TRBV6-1
D: TRBD2
CDR3: CASSEETSEYYEQYF
DNA: TGTGCCAGCAGTGAGGAGACTAGCGAATACTACGAGCAGTACTTC

size: -
J: TRBJ2-3
V: TRBV7-2
D: TRBD2
CDR3: CASSGWTSGGTDTQYF
DNA: TGTGCCAGCAGCGGCTGGACTAGCGGGGGTACAGATACGCAGTATTTT

size: -
J: TRBJ2-7
V: TRBV7-9
D: -
CDR3: CASSPSSRSSYEQYF
DNA: TGTGCCAGCAGCCCCAGCTCCAGGAGCTCCTACGAGCAGTACTTC

size: -
J: TRBJ2-7
V: TRBV27
D: TRBD1
CDR3: CASSFDRVGEQYF
DNA: TGTGCCAGCAGTTTTGACAGGGTGGGCGAGCAGTACTTC

size: -
J: TRBJ2-7
V: TRBV7-2
D: TRBD2
CDR3: CASSLFSSGAAYEQYF
DNA: TGTGCCAGCAGCTTATTTTCTAGCGGGGCAGCCTACGAGCAGTACTTC

size: -
J: TRBJ2-1
V: TRBV2
D: TRBD2
CDR3: CASQLAGGPGNEQFF
DNA: TGTGCCAGCCAACTAGCGGGAGGGCCTGGCAATGAGCAGTTCTTC

size: -
J: TRBJ2-7
V: TRBV7-6
D: TRBD1
CDR3: CASSLGHGTAYEQYF
DNA: TGTGCCAGCAGCTTAGGGCACGGGACAGCCTACGAGCAGTACTTC

size: -
J: TRBJ1-5
V: TRBV27
D: TRBD1
CDR3: CASSRDRGNQPQHF
DNA: TGTGCCAGCAGCCGAGACAGGGGTAATCAGCCCCAGCATTTT

size: -
J: TRBJ2-3
V: TRBV7-2
D: TRBD2
CDR3: CASSLVAGAGMSTDTQYF
DNA: TGTGCCAGCAGCTTAGTTGCGGGAGCCGGCATGAGCACAGATACGCAGTATTTT

size: -
J: TRBJ2-6
V: TRBV5-6
D: TRBD1
CDR3: CASNRQGLPSGANVLTF
DNA: TGTGCCAGCAACCGACAGGGTCTTCCGTCTGGGGCCAACGTCCTGACTTTC

size: -
J: TRBJ2-2
V: TRBV4-1
D: -
CDR3: CASSQQVTTANTGELFF
DNA: TGCGCCAGCAGCCAACAAGTAACGACAGCGAACACCGGGGAGCTGTTTTTT

size: -
J: TRBJ2-1
V: TRBV27
D: TRBD1
CDR3: CASSLYYGTGFYNEQFF
DNA: TGTGCCAGCAGTCTCTACTACGGGACAGGCTTCTACAATGAGCAGTTCTTC

size: -
J: TRBJ2-5
V: TRBV30
D: TRBD2
CDR3: CAWSVWGGETQYF
DNA: TGTGCCTGGAGTGTCTGGGGGGGAGAGACCCAGTACTTC

size: -
J: TRBJ2-7
V: TRBV7-9
D: TRBD1
CDR3: CASSSYTAQQGNHEQYF
DNA: TGTGCCAGCAGCAGTTATACTGCACAACAGGGGAATCACGAGCAGTACTTC

size: -
J: TRBJ2-5
V: TRBV9
D: TRBD1
CDR3: CASSVSDRGTRKTQYF
DNA: TGTGCCAGCAGCGTGTCCGACAGGGGTACGAGGAAGACCCAGTACTTC

size: -
J: TRBJ2-5
V: TRBV19
D: TRBD1
CDR3: CASHGDGQGVKETQYF
DNA: TGTGCCAGCCATGGGGACGGACAGGGTGTGAAGGAGACCCAGTACTTC

size: -
J: TRBJ2-7
V: TRBV19
D: TRBD2
CDR3: CASSTLAGDREQYF
DNA: TGTGCCAGTAGTACCCTAGCGGGAGATCGGGAGCAGTACTTC

size: few
J: TRBJ2-7
V: TRBV19
D: -
CDR3: CASRDLDEQYF
DNA: TGTGCCAGTAGGGACCTCGACGAGCAGTACTTC

size: -
J: TRBJ1-3
V: TRBV11-2
D: -
CDR3: CASSDDLFGAHSGNTIYF
DNA: TGTGCCAGCAGCGACGACCTATTTGGGGCCCACTCTGGAAACACCATATATTTT

size: -
J: TRBJ2-3
V: TRBV27
D: TRBD2
CDR3: CASSQPAGGADTQYF
DNA: TGTGCCAGCAGCCAGCCTGCGGGAGGGGCAGATACGCAGTATTTT

size: -
J: TRBJ1-1
V: TRBV5-5
D: -
CDR3: CASSLTGLDTEAFF
DNA: TGTGCCAGCAGCTTGACAGGGTTGGACACTGAAGCTTTCTTT

size: -
J: TRBJ2-7
V: TRBV9
D: -
CDR3: CASSGGDLSYEQYF
DNA: TGTGCCAGCAGCGGGGGGGATCTTTCCTACGAGCAGTACTTC

size: -
J: TRBJ2-3
V: TRBV13
D: -
CDR3: CASSPQGDTQYF
DNA: TGTGCCAGCAGCCCCCAAGGAGATACGCAGTATTTT

size: -
J: TRBJ2-7
V: TRBV29-1
D: TRBD2
CDR3: CSVETSGSGNEQYF
DNA: TGCAGCGTCGAAACTAGCGGGAGCGGCAACGAGCAGTACTTC

size: -
J: TRBJ2-5
V: TRBV7-9
D: -
CDR3: CASSPNDSQETQYF
DNA: TGTGCCAGCAGCCCAAATGACAGCCAAGAGACCCAGTACTTC